Below, 14 T cell receptor beta chains from the same sample are listed, as sequenced in a study of shared clonotypes between healthy human individuals. The assay was immunoSEQ multiplex PCR, and TCRdb's table has in-frame clones only and misses some. Among about 1.5 million clones, more than 95% were seen once, and the ten largest hold over 1%. Sequenced: naive CD4+ T cells sorted from blood. Indicated subset: CD45RA+ positively selected. These receptors were collected from a man aged 25-45 years in good health.

V usage is TRBV6-5 and J usage is TRBJ2-3, with 8 bases aligning to TRBD2. Trimming at V came to 5 bases and at J to 0 bases, leaving 4 bases not matched to a gene. CDR3 length: 15 amino acids. Germline CDR1 is MNHEY and CDR2 is SVGAGI. This chain's CDR3 is CASSLLAASTDTQYF. The CDR3 DNA reads as TGTGCCAGCAGTCTACTAGCGGCTAGCACAGATACGCAGTATTTT.

This chain uses TRBV5-1 with TRBJ1-2, with no clear D. Germline V gene data show CDR1 as SGHRS and CDR2 as YFSETQ. This CDR3 is built from 13 residues. With 4 bases removed from V and 4 bases from J, the gap between germline ends came to 11 bases. CDR3 amino acids: CASSNAQVYGYTF. As DNA, the CDR3 is TGCGCCAGCAGCAACGCTCAGGTCTATGGCTACACCTTC.

CDR3 nucleotide sequence: TGTGCCAGTAGTTCCCAAACGGGCGAAAAACTGTTTTTT. Translation: CASSSQTGEKLFF. This rearrangement joins TRBV19 to TRBJ1-4; D is uncertain. The V and J ends lost 5 bases and 8 bases respectively, with 12 bases between them. CDR3 length: 13 amino acids. CDR1 LNHDA and CDR2 SQIVND come from the germline V gene (reference sequence).

V usage is TRBV5-8 and J usage is TRBJ2-3; 10 bases are shared with TRBD2. The V gene end was trimmed by 4 bases and the J gene end by 3 bases; junction bases not matched to a gene: 11. In germline, CDR1 is SGHTS, CDR2 YDEGEE. This CDR3 comprises 17 residues. CDR3 residues: CASSPSGRGTGTDTQYF. The CDR3 DNA reads as TGTGCCAGCAGCCCTAGCGGGAGAGGGACGGGGACAGATACGCAGTATTTT.

On this clone itself: Other DNA sequences in this sample translate to the same CDR3. The V and J genes are TRBV19 and TRBJ2-1, with D hard to call. The CDR3 is 10 residues long. V was cut by 8 bases and J by 4 bases, with 3 bases left in between. Germline CDR1 and CDR2: LNHDA and SQIVND (reference sequence). The CDR3 DNA reads TGTGCCAGTGGATACAATGAGCAGTTCTTC. This translates into CASGYNEQFF.

The genes are TRBV28 and TRBJ2-7, with 7 nucleotides matching TRBD2. Losses at the gene ends were 5 bases for V and 2 bases for J; bases not matched to a gene: 15. The CDR3 runs to 17 residues. Germline loops: CDR1 MDHEN, CDR2 SYDVKM. The CDR3 is CASSPNRWGGDTYEQYF. The CDR3 DNA reads TGTGCCAGCAGTCCAAATCGTTGGGGGGGAGACACCTACGAGCAGTACTTC.

Comments on this clone: One end of the junction fails to match germline, which may point to a read error. The chain joins TRBV4-1 to TRBJ2-1; no reliable D call. The CDR3 length is 14 residues. Germline values: CDR1 MGHRA, CDR2 YSYEKL. CDR3 in amino acids: CASSPSDGYIEQFF. The CDR3 DNA reads as TGCGCCAGCAGCCCTTCGGACGGATACATTGAGCAGTTCTTC.

This sequence joins TRBV18 and TRBJ2-6, with a possible D match to TRBD1 (5 bases). Germline assignment: CDR1 KGHSH and CDR2 LQKENI. The CDR3 length is 17 residues. Trimming stripped 4 bases from V and 5 bases from J, with 18 bases between. The CDR3 region has the DNA TGTGCCAGCTCACTCAAAAAGGACATTTACCGGGCCAACGTCCTGACTTTC. This encodes CASSLKKDIYRANVLTF.

The chain is built from TRBV28 and TRBJ2-7; 11 bases align to TRBD1. Unmatched junction bases numbered 2, after V lost 7 bases and J lost 0 bases. In germline, CDR1 is MDHEN, CDR2 SYDVKM. The CDR3 is made up of 14 amino acids. CDR3 coding DNA: TGTGCCAGCACTGGGACAGGGGGCTCCTACGAGCAGTACTTC. Protein: CASTGTGGSYEQYF.

This clone was recorded once. Other DNA sequences in the sample encode the same CDR3. The V call is TRBV5-4, the J call TRBJ2-2, with unresolved D. Trimming removed 5 bases from V and 0 bases from J, with 5 bases in between. CDR3 length equals 13 residues. Germline loops: CDR1 SGHNT, CDR2 YYREEE (reference sequence). The CDR3 loop is CASSQPNTGELFF. The DNA of the CDR3 is TGTGCCAGCAGTCAGCCGAACACCGGGGAGCTGTTTTTT.

The table lists this clone with a count of one. The junction differs from germline at one of its ends, possibly a read error. This chain connects TRBV28 to TRBJ1-4; perhaps TRBD1 as D (6 bases). Germline CDR1 and CDR2: MDHEN and SYDVKM. The CDR3 is made up of 15 amino acids. CDR3 amino acids: CASSNPGTTNEKLFF. The CDR3 DNA reads as TGTGCCAGCAGTAATCCCGGGACAACCAATGAAAAACTGTTTTTT.

The chain carries TRBV5-1 and TRBJ2-5; D gene uncertain. The V gene lost 0 bases and the J gene lost 0 bases, with 9 bases spanning the gap. Looked up from germline, CDR1 is SGHRS and CDR2 is YFSETQ. This CDR3 has 15 residues. The CDR3 sequence: CASSLEGPYQETQYF. The CDR3 DNA follows: TGCGCCAGCAGCTTGGAGGGTCCGTACCAAGAGACCCAGTACTTC.

V and J are TRBV5-6 and TRBJ2-5; 15 bases line up with TRBD2. CDR1 is SGHDT and CDR2 is YYEEEE in the germline V gene. The J segment lost 1 base and the V segment lost 4 bases, leaving 8 bases of the junction unmatched. This CDR3 region has 18 residues. The CDR3 loop reads CASSPGLAGGPGQETQYF. In DNA, the CDR3 is TGTGCCAGCAGCCCCGGACTAGCGGGAGGGCCGGGCCAAGAGACCCAGTACTTC.

The V and J genes are TRBV6-6 and TRBJ2-7; 7 nucleotides align to TRBD1. The junction had 14 bases not matched to a gene; V was cut back by 5 bases and J by 10 bases. The CDR3 length is 14 residues. Germline V gene data show CDR1 as MNHNY and CDR2 as SVGAGI (reference sequence). The CDR3 here is CASSGTAGTEGQYF. In DNA form, the CDR3 reads TGTGCCAGCAGTGGAACCGCCGGGACAGAGGGCCAGTACTTC.